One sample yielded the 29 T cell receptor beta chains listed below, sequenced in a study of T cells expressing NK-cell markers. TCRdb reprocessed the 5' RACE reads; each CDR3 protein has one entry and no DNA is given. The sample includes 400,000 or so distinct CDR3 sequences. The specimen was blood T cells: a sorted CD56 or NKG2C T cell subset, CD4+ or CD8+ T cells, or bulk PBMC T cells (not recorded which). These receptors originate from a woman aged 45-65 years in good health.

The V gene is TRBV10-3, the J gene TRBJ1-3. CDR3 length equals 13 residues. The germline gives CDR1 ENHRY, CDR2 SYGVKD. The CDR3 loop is CAISEPPRTVIYF.

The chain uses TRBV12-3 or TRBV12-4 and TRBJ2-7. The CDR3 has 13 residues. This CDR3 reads CASSFQRGYEQYF.

This chain's CDR3 is CASSYSTSRVGDTQYF. V usage is TRBV6-5 and J usage is TRBJ2-3; TCRdb's assignment of TRBD1 cannot be checked, as there is no DNA. Germline CDR1 is MNHEY and CDR2 is SVGAGI. The CDR3 length is 16 residues.

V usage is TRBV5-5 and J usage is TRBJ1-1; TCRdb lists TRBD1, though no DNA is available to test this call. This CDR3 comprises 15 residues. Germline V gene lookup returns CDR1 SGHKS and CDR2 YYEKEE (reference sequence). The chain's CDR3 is CASSRPGGENTEAFF. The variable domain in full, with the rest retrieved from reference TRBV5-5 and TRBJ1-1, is DAGVTQSPTHLIKTRGQQVTLRCSPISGHKSVSWYQQVLGQGPQFIFQYYEKEERGRGNFPDRFSARQFPNYSSELNVNALLLGDSALYLCASSRPGGENTEAFFGQGTRLTVV.

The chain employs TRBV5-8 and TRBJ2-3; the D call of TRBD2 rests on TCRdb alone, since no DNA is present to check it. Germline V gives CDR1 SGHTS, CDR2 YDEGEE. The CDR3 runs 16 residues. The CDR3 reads CASSLEGTSGTDTQYF.

Here the CDR3 reads CASSDSLRETQYF. The genes are TRBV12-3 or TRBV12-4 and TRBJ2-5; the TRBD1 assignment by TCRdb is unverifiable without DNA. There are 13 residues in the CDR3.

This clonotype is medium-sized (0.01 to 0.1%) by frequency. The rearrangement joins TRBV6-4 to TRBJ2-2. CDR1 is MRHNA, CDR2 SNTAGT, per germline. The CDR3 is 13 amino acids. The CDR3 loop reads CASSDRDTGELFF.

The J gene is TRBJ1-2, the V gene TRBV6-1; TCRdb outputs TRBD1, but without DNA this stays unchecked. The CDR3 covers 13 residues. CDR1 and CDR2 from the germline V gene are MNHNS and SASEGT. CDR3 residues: CASLTGDTYGYTF.

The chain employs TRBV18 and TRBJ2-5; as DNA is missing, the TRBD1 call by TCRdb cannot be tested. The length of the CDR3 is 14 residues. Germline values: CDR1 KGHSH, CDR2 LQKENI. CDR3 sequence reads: CASSPLDREETQYF.

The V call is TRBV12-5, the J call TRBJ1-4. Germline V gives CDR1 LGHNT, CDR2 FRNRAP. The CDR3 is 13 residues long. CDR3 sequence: CASGLAHHEKLFF.

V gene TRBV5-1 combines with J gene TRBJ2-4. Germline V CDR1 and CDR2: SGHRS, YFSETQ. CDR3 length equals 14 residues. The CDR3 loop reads CASSKSLAKNIQYF.

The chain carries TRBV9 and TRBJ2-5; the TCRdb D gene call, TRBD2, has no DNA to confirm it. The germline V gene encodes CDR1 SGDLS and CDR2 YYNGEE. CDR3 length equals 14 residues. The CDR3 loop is CASSVAKGLKTQYF.

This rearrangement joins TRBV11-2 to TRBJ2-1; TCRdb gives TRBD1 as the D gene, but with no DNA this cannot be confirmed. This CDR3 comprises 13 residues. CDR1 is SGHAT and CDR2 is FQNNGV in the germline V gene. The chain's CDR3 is CASNLPGPMEQFF.

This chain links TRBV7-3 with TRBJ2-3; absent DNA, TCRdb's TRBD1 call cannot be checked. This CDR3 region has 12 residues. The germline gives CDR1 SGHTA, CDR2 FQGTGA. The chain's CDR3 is CASSPLLGTQYF.

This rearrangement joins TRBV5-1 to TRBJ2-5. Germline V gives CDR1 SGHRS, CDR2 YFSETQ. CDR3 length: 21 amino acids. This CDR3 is CASSFPGPELNLLASQETQYF.

The CDR3 reads CSVCGLSDANTGELFF. The chain links TRBV29-1 to TRBJ2-2; TCRdb's assignment of TRBD2 cannot be checked, as there is no DNA. Germline CDR1 SQVTM, CDR2 ANQGSEA. There are 16 residues in the CDR3.

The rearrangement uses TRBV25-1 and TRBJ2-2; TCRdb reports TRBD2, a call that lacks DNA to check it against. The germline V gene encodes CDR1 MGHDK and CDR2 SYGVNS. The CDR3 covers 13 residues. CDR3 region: CASSDRASWELFF.

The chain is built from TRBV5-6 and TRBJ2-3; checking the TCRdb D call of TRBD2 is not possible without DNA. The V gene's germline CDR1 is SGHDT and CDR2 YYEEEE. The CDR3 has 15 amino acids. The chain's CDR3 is CASSLLVVSTDTQYF.

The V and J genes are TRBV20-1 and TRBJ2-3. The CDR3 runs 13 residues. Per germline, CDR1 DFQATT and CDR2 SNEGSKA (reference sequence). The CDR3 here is CSASDTLTDTQYF.

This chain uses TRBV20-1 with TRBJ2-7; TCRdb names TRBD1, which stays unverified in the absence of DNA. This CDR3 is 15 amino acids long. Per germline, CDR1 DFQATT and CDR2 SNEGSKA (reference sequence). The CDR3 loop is CSARDGASGGGEQYF.

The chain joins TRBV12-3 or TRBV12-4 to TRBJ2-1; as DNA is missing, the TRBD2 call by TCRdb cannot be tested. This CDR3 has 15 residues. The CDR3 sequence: CASSSPPGLINEQFF.

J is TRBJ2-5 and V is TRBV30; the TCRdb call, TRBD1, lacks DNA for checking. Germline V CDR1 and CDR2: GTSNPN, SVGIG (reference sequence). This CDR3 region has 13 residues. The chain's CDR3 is CAWAGQEAETQYF.

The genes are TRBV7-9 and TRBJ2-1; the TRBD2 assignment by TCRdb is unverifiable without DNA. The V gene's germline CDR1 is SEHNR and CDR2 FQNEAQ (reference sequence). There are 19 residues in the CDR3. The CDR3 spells CASSLEASGKAPGWNEQFF.

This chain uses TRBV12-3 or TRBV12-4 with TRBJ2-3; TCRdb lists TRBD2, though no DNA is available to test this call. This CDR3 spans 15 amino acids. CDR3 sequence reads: CASSLWEEGTDTQYF.

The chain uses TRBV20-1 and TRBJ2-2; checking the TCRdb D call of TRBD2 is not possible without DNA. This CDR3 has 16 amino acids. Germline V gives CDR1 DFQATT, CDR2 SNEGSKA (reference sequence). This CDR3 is CSARDKEGGYTGELFF.

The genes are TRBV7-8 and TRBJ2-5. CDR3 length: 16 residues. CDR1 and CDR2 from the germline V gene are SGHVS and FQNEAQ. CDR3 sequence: CASSLAGLGTGETQYF.

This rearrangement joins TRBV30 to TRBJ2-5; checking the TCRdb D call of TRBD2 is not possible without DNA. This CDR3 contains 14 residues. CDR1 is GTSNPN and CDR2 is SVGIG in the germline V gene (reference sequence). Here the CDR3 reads CAWSVGRRDETQYF.

CDR3: CSARTSGRHIREQFF. The chain combines TRBV20-1 with TRBJ2-1; lacking DNA, the TRBD2 call made by TCRdb goes unchecked. This CDR3 has 15 residues. The germline V gene has CDR1 DFQATT and CDR2 SNEGSKA (reference sequence).

CDR3 in amino acids: CASSPITGSASTEAFF. The chain carries TRBV11-2 and TRBJ1-1; no DNA is available, so the TRBD1 call from TCRdb remains unchecked. CDR3 length: 16 amino acids. The V gene's germline CDR1 is SGHAT and CDR2 FQNNGV. The variable domain in full, with the rest retrieved from reference TRBV11-2 and TRBJ1-1, is EAGVAQSPRYKIIEKRQSVAFWCNPISGHATLYWYQQILGQGPKLLIQFQNNGVVDDSQLPKDRFSAERLKGVDSTLKIQPAKLEDSAVYLCASSPITGSASTEAFFGQGTRLTVV.